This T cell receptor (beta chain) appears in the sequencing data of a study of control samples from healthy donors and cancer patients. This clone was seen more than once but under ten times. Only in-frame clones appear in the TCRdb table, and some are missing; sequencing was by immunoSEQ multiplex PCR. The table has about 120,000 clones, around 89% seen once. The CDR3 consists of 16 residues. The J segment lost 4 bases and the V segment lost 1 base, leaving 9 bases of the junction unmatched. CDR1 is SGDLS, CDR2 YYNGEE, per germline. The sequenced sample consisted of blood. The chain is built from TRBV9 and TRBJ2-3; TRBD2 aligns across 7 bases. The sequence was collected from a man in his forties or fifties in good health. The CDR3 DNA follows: TGTGCCAGCAGCGTAACCCCGAAAACTAGCGCAGATACGCAGTATTTT. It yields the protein CASSVTPKTSADTQYF.